The 22 T cell receptor beta chains in this list originate from one sample, sequenced in a study of CD8 T cells in Susac syndrome. A quantity of about 0.5 to 1 ug RNA underwent reverse transcription using random hexamers. TCRdb re-called the immunoSEQ multiplex PCR reads with MiXCR, one entry per CDR3 protein. This repertoire shows about 60,000 distinct CDR3 sequences, approximately 94% found once; its top ten account for approximately 0.18%. The sample consisted of CD8+ T cells from PBMCs. Receptor source: a human donor in good health.

The V call is TRBV25-1, the J call TRBJ1-1; 11 bases align to TRBD1. The CDR3 has 15 amino acids. Trimming at V came to 3 bases and at J to 4 bases, leaving 4 bases not matched to a gene. Germline CDR1 and CDR2: MGHDK and SYGVNS. Here the CDR3 DNA reads TGTGCCAGCAGTGATTTAGGGACAGGGGGCACTGAAGCTTTCTTT. Translation gives CASSDLGTGGTEAFF.

CDR3 sequence reads: CASSPTGEEAGYTF. As DNA, the CDR3 is TGTGCCAGCTCACCGACAGGGGAGGAAGCTGGCTACACCTTC. The rearrangement links TRBV18 to TRBJ1-2; 8 nucleotides align to TRBD1. The CDR3 is made up of 14 amino acids. In germline, CDR1 is KGHSH, CDR2 LQKENI. Trimming took 3 bases from V and 7 from J; bases not matched to a gene: 7.

The chain employs TRBV19 and TRBJ2-3; D remains ambiguous. The germline V gene has CDR1 LNHDA and CDR2 SQIVND (reference sequence). This CDR3 spans 15 amino acids. V was cut by 3 bases and J by 2 bases, with 12 bases left in between. The CDR3 DNA sequence: TGTGCCAGTAGTATTTTTATCCAGTCCACAGATACGCAGTATTTT. Amino acid sequence: CASSIFIQSTDTQYF.

The V call is TRBV7-6, the J call TRBJ2-1; D possibly corresponds to TRBD1 (6 bases). Trimming removed 5 bases from V and 8 bases from J, with 13 bases in between. This CDR3 spans 13 amino acids. Germline CDR1 SGHVS, CDR2 FNYEAQ. The CDR3 reads CASSQGQIDEQFF. In nucleotides, the CDR3 is TGTGCCAGCAGCCAGGGACAAATCGATGAGCAGTTCTTC. Full variable domain (rest looked up from reference TRBV7-6 and TRBJ2-1): GAGVSQSPRYKVTKRGQDVALRCDPISGHVSLYWYRQALGQGPEFLTYFNYEAQQDKSGLPNDRFSAERPEGSISTLTIQRTEQRDSAMYRCASSQGQIDEQFFGPGTRLTVL.

The CDR3 loop is CASGLAGFWSSYNEQFF. Here the CDR3 DNA reads TGTGCCAGCGGACTAGCGGGGTTCTGGAGCTCCTACAATGAGCAGTTCTTC. This chain uses TRBV6-4 with TRBJ2-1, with TRBD2 matching over 12 bases. The CDR3 extends over 17 amino acids. The ends lost 8 bases at V and 0 bases at J; junction bases unmatched: 8. The germline V gene has CDR1 MRHNA and CDR2 SNTAGT.

The genes are TRBV2 and TRBJ2-2; D is perhaps TRBD1 (5 bases). This CDR3 comprises 14 residues. Per the germline V gene, CDR1 is SNHLY and CDR2 is FYNNEI. Deletions cut 3 bases from V and 2 bases from J, with 7 bases between. This chain's CDR3 is CASSETENTGELFF. For the CDR3, the DNA is TGTGCCAGCAGTGAGACAGAAAACACCGGGGAGCTGTTTTTT.

The chain combines TRBV25-1 with TRBJ2-5; D is unresolved. The ends were cut back, 3 bases at V and 5 bases at J, with 13 bases in the middle. Looked up from germline, CDR1 is MGHDK and CDR2 is SYGVNS. The CDR3 is 14 residues long. CDR3 protein: CASSDSISQETQYF. For the CDR3, the DNA is TGTGCCAGCAGTGATTCTATAAGTCAGGAGACCCAGTACTTC. Supplemented by reference TRBV25-1 and TRBJ2-5, the full variable domain reads EADIYQTPRYLVIGTGKKITLECSQTMGHDKMYWYQQDPGMELHLIHYSYGVNSTEKGDLSSESTVSRIRTEHFPLTLESARPSHTSQYLCASSDSISQETQYFGPGTRLLVL.

The chain employs TRBV6-2 or TRBV6-3 and TRBJ2-3, with D uncertain. This CDR3 region has 14 residues. Germline V lookup: CDR1 MNHEY, CDR2 SVGEGT. The V gene lost 2 bases and the J gene lost 2 bases, with 8 bases spanning the gap. The CDR3 DNA reads as TGTGCCAGCAGTTACGCGCGGCACACAGATACGCAGTATTTT. It is translated as CASSYARHTDTQYF.

The J gene is TRBJ2-5, the V gene TRBV9, with D possibly TRBD1 on 5 matching bases. The length of the CDR3 is 15 residues. The germline V gene has CDR1 SGDLS and CDR2 YYNGEE. V was shortened by 4 bases and J by 3 bases, with 16 bases between the two germline ends. The CDR3 DNA is TGTGCCAGCAGCCCCCGGTTGGGGCTCGAAGAGACCCAGTACTTC. Translating it yields CASSPRLGLEETQYF.

This clonotype was seen once. This chain uses TRBV7-7 with TRBJ2-3, with 8 bases that match TRBD1. The J segment lost 1 base and the V segment lost 5 bases, leaving 8 bases of the junction unmatched. Looked up from germline, CDR1 is SSHAT and CDR2 is FNYEAQ (reference sequence). The CDR3 length is 16 residues. CDR3 in amino acids: CASSADRGVGTDTQYF. The CDR3 DNA sequence: TGTGCCAGCAGCGCCGACAGGGGAGTGGGCACAGATACGCAGTATTTT.

This clonotype has a handful of counts. The chain carries TRBV6-2 or TRBV6-3 and TRBJ1-6; D is possibly TRBD1 (5 bases). Germline CDR1 is MNHEY and CDR2 is SVGEGT. CDR3 length: 12 amino acids. V was clipped by 0 bases and J by 14 bases, with 8 bases between them. The CDR3 sequence: CASSYSGTSLHF. The CDR3 DNA reads TGTGCCAGCAGTTACTCCGGGACCTCCCTCCACTTT.

The rearrangement joins TRBV3-1 to TRBJ1-1, with D perhaps TRBD1 (5 bases). The CDR3 totals 19 residues. Per germline, CDR1 LGHDT and CDR2 YNNKEL (reference sequence). V lost 0 bases and J 7 bases, leaving 27 bases between the germline ends. The CDR3 nucleotides read TGTGCCAGCAGCCAAGACGTTCAGGGCGTCATAGGTGGGCTAAATGAAGCTTTCTTT. The encoded protein is CASSQDVQGVIGGLNEAFF.

The rearrangement joins TRBV5-1 to TRBJ1-5; 8 nucleotides line up with TRBD1. The CDR3 consists of 17 residues. V was clipped by 0 bases and J by 9 bases; unmatched bases: 14. The germline CDR1 and CDR2 sequences are SGHRS and YFSETQ. DNA of the CDR3: TGCGCCAGCAGCTTGGGATCTCCGACAGGGGTGGAGTGGCCCCAGCATTTT. Translating it yields CASSLGSPTGVEWPQHF.

The chain links TRBV4-1 to TRBJ2-6; D remains unclear. The CDR3 covers 15 residues. The germline V gene encodes CDR1 MGHRA and CDR2 YSYEKL. The ends were cut back, 0 bases at V and 1 base at J, with 4 bases in the middle. The CDR3 protein is CASSQDRSGANVLTF. CDR3 DNA sequence: TGCGCCAGCAGCCAAGATAGGTCTGGGGCCAACGTCCTGACTTTC.

CDR3 amino acids: CATRQDTYEQYF. CDR3 sequence (DNA): TGTGCCACCAGACAGGACACCTACGAGCAGTACTTC. The chain has TRBV2 and TRBJ2-7; maybe TRBD1 (6 bases). V was pared by 10 bases and J by 2 bases, with 12 bases between. Germline loops: CDR1 SNHLY, CDR2 FYNNEI. The CDR3 is made up of 12 amino acids.

The chain couples TRBV28 to TRBJ2-3, with TRBD2 matching 13 bases. Germline V lookup: CDR1 MDHEN, CDR2 SYDVKM. The CDR3 runs to 17 residues. With 3 bases clipped from V and 4 bases from J, the junction kept 7 bases outside the gene matches. CDR3 DNA sequence: TGTGCCAGCAGTTTGTCTACTAGCGGGGGGGCCGCAGATACGCAGTATTTT. Encoded protein: CASSLSTSGGAADTQYF. The full variable domain, completed using reference TRBV28 and TRBJ2-3, is DVKVTQSSRYLVKRTGEKVFLECVQDMDHENMFWYRQDPGLGLRLIYFSYDVKMKEKGDIPEGYSVSREKKERFSLILESASTNQTSMYLCASSLSTSGGAADTQYFGPGTRLTVL.

The chain carries TRBV24-1 and TRBJ2-2; the D gene is possibly TRBD1 (6 bases). This CDR3 has 14 amino acids. V lost 4 bases and J lost 3, with 8 bases in between. CDR1 KGHDR and CDR2 SFDVKD come from the germline V gene. CDR3 sequence: CATSENRDTGELFF. CDR3 bases: TGTGCCACCAGTGAAAACAGGGACACCGGGGAGCTGTTTTTT.

The chain joins TRBV6-1 to TRBJ2-7; TRBD1 matches 11 bases. CDR1 is MNHNS, CDR2 SASEGT, per germline. The CDR3 consists of 16 residues. Trimming removed 0 bases from V and 9 bases from J; junction bases left unmatched: 10. The CDR3 sequence is CASSEAGTGGFPWQYF. The DNA of the CDR3 is TGTGCCAGCAGTGAAGCCGGGACAGGGGGTTTCCCTTGGCAGTACTTC.

The chain has TRBV6-5 and TRBJ1-2; D uncertain. This CDR3 comprises 12 residues. The V end lost 2 bases, the J end lost 6 bases, and 7 bases lay between the germline ends. Germline values: CDR1 MNHEY, CDR2 SVGAGI. The CDR3 sequence is CASSYNGDGYTF. CDR3 DNA sequence: TGTGCCAGCAGTTACAACGGAGATGGCTACACCTTC.

The chain is built from TRBV7-9 and TRBJ2-7, with 10 positions matching TRBD1. Germline-derived CDR1 and CDR2 are SEHNR and FQNEAQ (reference sequence). This CDR3 is built from 16 residues. V was pared by 2 bases and J by 4 bases, with 8 bases of the junction left unmatched. The CDR3: CASSLRLGTGAYEQYF. The CDR3 region has the DNA TGTGCCAGCAGCTTAAGGTTAGGGACAGGGGCTTACGAGCAGTACTTC.

This chain connects TRBV28 to TRBJ1-5, with a tentative D call TRBD1 (5 bases). The germline V gene encodes CDR1 MDHEN and CDR2 SYDVKM. With 6 bases removed from V and 3 bases from J, the gap between germline ends came to 24 bases. This CDR3 has 18 amino acids. CDR3 protein: CASSSGHPQGLSNQPQHF. The CDR3 DNA sequence: TGTGCCAGCAGCTCCGGGCACCCTCAGGGACTATCCAATCAGCCCCAGCATTTT.

As for this clonotype: At one of its ends the junction is not consistent with the germline gene, which may arise from a read error. The rearrangement links TRBV27 to TRBJ2-7, with D possibly TRBD1 on 6 matching bases. From germline, CDR1 is MNHEY and CDR2 SMNVEV (reference sequence). The CDR3 is 12 amino acids. The CDR3 DNA reads TGTGCCAGCAGCACTCCTACAGGGACGCCGTCCTTC. Protein product: CASSTPTGTPSF.